This is a list of T cell receptor beta chains from one sample in a study of blood T cell repertoires in COVID-19. Here immunoSEQ multiplex PCR was the method, and the copy in TCRdb shows in-frame clones only, minus some. The sample consists of approximately 180,000 clones, approximately 80% of them appearing once. Material: PBMCs or T cells enriched from blood (not recorded which). The receptor set was obtained from a woman aged 45-65 years who had recovered from COVID-19. CDR3s include the opening cysteine and the closing phenylalanine or tryptophan. A D gene is named only where the DNA matches it firmly. A row's size may be missing; if present it is once, few, many or a size class.

j_call clone_size d_call v_call cdr3_nt cdr3_aa
TRBJ1-4 NA TRBD1 TRBV29-1 TGCAGCGTTTTTGGGACAGGGAATGAAAAACTGTTTTTT CSVFGTGNEKLFF
TRBJ1-2 NA TRBD1 TRBV6-5 TGTGCCAGCAGTTACTCGGCGGACAGGGGTGGCTACACCTTC CASSYSADRGGYTF
TRBJ1-6 NA NA TRBV7-3 TGTGCCAGCAGCCTCGGGGGTGGGTCTTCACCCCTCCACTTT CASSLGGGSSPLHF
TRBJ2-5 NA TRBD2 TRBV6-6 TGTGCCAGCAGTTACGGGGGGGTGGGGCGCCAAGAGACCCAGTACTTC CASSYGGVGRQETQYF
TRBJ2-1 NA TRBD1 TRBV24-1 TGTGCCACCAAAAAGGGACAGGGTGAAAATGAGCAGTTCTTC CATKKGQGENEQFF
TRBJ1-2 NA NA TRBV18 TGTGCCAGCTCACCACCAGGCCAGAGGGATGGCTACACCTTC CASSPPGQRDGYTF
TRBJ1-2 few TRBD1 TRBV5-4 TGTGCCAGCAGCTTTAGTCAGGGGGGTTACTATGGCTACACCTTC CASSFSQGGYYGYTF
TRBJ2-1 NA TRBD2 TRBV27 TGTGCCAGCAGTTTACCCGGGTTGGCGGGAGGGCTGGATGAGCAGTTCTTC CASSLPGLAGGLDEQFF
TRBJ2-7 NA NA TRBV19 TGTGCCAGTAGTATCGCTTGGGGGGAAACATACGAGCAGTACTTC CASSIAWGETYEQYF
TRBJ2-1 NA TRBD2 TRBV7-2 TGTGCCAGCAGCAGGCAGGGACTAGCGGGAATCTCCTACAATGAGCAGTTCTTC CASSRQGLAGISYNEQFF
TRBJ2-7 NA TRBD1 TRBV3-1/TRBV3-2 TGTGCCAGCAGCCATGACTCAGGGGGCGCTTATTCCTACGAGCAGTACTTC CASSHDSGGAYSYEQYF
TRBJ2-2 once NA TRBV5-1 TGCGCCAGCAGTTCTTACACAGCCGGGGAGCTGTTTTTT CASSSYTAGELFF
TRBJ2-7 NA NA TRBV9 TGTGCCAGCAGCCGGGGACCGGGACAGTCCGGGGGAGAGCAGTACTTC CASSRGPGQSGGEQYF